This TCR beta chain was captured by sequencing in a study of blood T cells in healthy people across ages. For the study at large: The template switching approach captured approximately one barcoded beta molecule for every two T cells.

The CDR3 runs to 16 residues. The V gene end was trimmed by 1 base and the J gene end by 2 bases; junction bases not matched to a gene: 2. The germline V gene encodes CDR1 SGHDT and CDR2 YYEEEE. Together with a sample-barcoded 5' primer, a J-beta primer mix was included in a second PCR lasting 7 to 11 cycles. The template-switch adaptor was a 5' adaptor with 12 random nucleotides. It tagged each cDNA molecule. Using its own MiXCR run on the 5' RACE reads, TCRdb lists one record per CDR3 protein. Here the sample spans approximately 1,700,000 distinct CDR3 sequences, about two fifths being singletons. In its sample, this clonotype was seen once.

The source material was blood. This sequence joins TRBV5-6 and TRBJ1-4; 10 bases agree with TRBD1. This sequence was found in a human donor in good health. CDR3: CASSLPDRGTNEKLFF. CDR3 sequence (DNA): TGTGCCAGCAGCTTGCCGGACAGGGGGACTAATGAAAAACTGTTTTTT.